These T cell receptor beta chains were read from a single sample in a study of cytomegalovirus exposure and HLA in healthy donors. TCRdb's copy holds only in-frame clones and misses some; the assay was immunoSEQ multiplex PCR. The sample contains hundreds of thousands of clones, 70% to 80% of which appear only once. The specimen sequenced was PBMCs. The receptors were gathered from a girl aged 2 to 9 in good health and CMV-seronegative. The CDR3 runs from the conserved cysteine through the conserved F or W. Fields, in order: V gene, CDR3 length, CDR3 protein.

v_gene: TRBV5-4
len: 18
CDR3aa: CASSPGGGPSYFTDTQYF

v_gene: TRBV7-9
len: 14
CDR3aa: CASSGRTAGNTIYF

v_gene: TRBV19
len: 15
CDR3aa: CASSNLIGSLYEQYF

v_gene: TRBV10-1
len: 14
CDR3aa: CASTKRRGDTEAFF

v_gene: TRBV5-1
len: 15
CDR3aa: CASSPWTAPTGELFF

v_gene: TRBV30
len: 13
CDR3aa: CAWSRDRGQPQHF

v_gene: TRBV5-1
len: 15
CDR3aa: CASSSTSGVDYEQFF

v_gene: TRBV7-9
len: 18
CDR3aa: CATGGSASGGASSYEQYF

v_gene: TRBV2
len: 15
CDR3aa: CASSEGDRRGEKLFF

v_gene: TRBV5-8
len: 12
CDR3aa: CASSRSEETQYF

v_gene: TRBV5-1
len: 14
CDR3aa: CASSLGQGVAEAFF

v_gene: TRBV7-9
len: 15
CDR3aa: CASSHIAGGTDTQYF

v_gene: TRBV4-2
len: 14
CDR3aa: CASSQDRRNTEAFF

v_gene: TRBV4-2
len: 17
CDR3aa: CASSPGTSGSGTDTQYF

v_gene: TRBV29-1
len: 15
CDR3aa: CSVEESFFRDRGRIF

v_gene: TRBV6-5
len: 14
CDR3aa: CASSEMEVNTEAFF

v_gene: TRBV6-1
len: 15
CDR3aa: CASSERTGLYQPQHF

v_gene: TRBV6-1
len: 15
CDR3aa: CASSPVEGMAYGYTF

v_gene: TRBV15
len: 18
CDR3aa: CATSIGLSGRTRRETQYF

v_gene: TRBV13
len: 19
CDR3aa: CASSLGQTGSFSYNSPLHF

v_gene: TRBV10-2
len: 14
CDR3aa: CASSDRGQGYGYTF

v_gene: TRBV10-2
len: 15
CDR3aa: CASSAGRVDNYGYTF

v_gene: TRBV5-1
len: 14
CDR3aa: CASSLERATGELFF

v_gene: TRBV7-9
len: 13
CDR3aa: CASSWGTGGEAFF

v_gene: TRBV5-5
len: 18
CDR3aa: CASRSTVAGLAGTDTQYF

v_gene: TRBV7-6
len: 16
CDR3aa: CASSLTQGGPNTEAFF

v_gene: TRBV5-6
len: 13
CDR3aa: CASSSRVWYEQYF

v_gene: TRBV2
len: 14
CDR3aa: CASSQDSNLYGYTF

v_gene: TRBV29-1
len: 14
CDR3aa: CSVEDRGRDNEQFF

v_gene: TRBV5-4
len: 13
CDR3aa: CASSPGDQETQYF

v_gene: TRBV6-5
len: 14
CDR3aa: CASSYSGQLYGYTF

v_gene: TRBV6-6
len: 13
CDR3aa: CASSPQGTYEQYF

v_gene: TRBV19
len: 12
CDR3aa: CASTPTGYGYTF

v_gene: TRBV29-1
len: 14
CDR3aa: CSVDRGDRGDTQYF

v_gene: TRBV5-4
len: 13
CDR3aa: CASSGAPPDTQYF

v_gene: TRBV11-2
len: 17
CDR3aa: CASSFFIGGRKSYEQYF

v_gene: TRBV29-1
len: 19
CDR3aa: CSATGQGMFGFDSNQPQHF

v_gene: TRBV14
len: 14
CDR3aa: CASSRRQGAYEQYF

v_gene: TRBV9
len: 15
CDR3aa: CASSSQGISGNTIYF

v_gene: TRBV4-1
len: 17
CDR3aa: CASSLPGTGGGNTEAFF

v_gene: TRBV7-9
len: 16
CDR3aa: CASSLDGAQGATEAFF

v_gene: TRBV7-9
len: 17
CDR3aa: CASSLAGQGRRFTEAFF

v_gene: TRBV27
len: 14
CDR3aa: CASSDRGMYTEAFF

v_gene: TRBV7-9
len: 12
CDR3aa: CASSPTGGEQYF

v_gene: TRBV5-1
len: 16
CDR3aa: CASSLSPGLAGDEQFF

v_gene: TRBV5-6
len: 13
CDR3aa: CASSSPTGTGYTF

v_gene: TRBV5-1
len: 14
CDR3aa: CASRGDLYQETQYF

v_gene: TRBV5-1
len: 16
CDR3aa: CASSLVWQLALSPLHF

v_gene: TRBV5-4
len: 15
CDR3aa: CASTSPRQPLYEQYF

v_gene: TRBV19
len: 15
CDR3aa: CASSIVGQGSQPQHF